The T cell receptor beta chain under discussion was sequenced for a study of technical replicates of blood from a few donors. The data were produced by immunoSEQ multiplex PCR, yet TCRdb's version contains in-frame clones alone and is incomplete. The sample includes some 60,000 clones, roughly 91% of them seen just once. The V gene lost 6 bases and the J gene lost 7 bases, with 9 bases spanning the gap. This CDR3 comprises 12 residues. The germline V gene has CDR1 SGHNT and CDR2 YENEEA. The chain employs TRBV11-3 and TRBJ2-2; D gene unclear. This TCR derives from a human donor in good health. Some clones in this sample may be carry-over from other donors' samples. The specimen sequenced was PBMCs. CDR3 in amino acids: CASRGDGGELFF. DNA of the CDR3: TGTGCCAGCAGAGGAGACGGCGGGGAGCTGTTTTTT.